This T cell receptor (beta chain) emerged from a study of cytomegalovirus exposure and HLA in healthy donors. Study-level results: Researchers counted around 150 TCR beta chains as cytomegalovirus-associated.

Of note for this clone: Its target is unknown.

The PCR employed 60 Vbeta primers together with 13 Jbeta primers. Some clones are missing from TCRdb's copy, which holds only in-frame ones; the method was immunoSEQ multiplex PCR. There are about 85,000 clones in the sample; 75% to 90% occur only once, and less than 40% lies in the top ten. V was clipped by 6 bases and J by 7 bases; unmatched bases: 4. This CDR3 comprises 14 residues. CDR1 is LNHDA and CDR2 is SQIVND in the germline V gene (reference sequence). The chain employs TRBV19 and TRBJ2-1; TRBD2 agrees at 12 bases. The origin of this receptor is a man aged 45-60 years in good health and CMV-seropositive. Sample: PBMCs. For the CDR3, the DNA is TGTGCCAGTAGGCTAGCGGGAGGGAGGAATGAGCAGTTCTTC. The encoded protein is CASRLAGGRNEQFF.